The 10 T cell receptor beta chains listed next were all sequenced from one sample in a study of graft-versus-host responses after intestinal transplantation. Antigen specificity for these receptors is unknown. Some clones are missing from TCRdb's copy, which holds only in-frame ones; the method was immunoSEQ multiplex PCR. The table has approximately 86,000 clones, about nine tenths seen once; the top ten hold around 0.44%. This sample comprised unstimulated CD8+ T cells sorted from spleen or lymph node cells, obtained before transplant. The receptors come from a human donor who was the organ donor for an intestinal transplant.

The chain couples TRBV7-9 to TRBJ1-2; weak D call: TRBD1 (5 bases). This CDR3 comprises 15 residues. V lost 1 base to trimming and J lost 7 bases, with 16 bases between them. Germline loops: CDR1 SEHNR, CDR2 FQNEAQ (reference sequence). CDR3 protein: CASSLGGTEGFGYTF. Written as DNA, the CDR3 is TGTGCCAGCAGCTTAGGAGGGACGGAGGGGTTTGGCTACACCTTC.

CDR3 protein: CASSLGGTSMQETQYF. The CDR3 DNA reads as TGTGCCAGCAGCTTAGGGGGGACATCGATGCAAGAGACCCAGTACTTC. This rearrangement joins TRBV11-3 to TRBJ2-5; the D gene is possibly TRBD1 (6 bases). CDR1 and CDR2 (germline): SGHNT, YENEEA. With 1 base removed from V and 2 bases from J, the gap between germline ends came to 14 bases. The CDR3 sequence is 16 residues long.

This chain joins TRBV19 and TRBJ1-1; D not certain. Germline CDR1 and CDR2: LNHDA and SQIVND (reference sequence). The CDR3 runs to 14 residues. V was shortened by 1 base and J by 4 bases, with 10 bases between the two germline ends. The CDR3 sequence is CASSIGEGTTEAFF. In nucleotides, the CDR3 is TGTGCCAGTAGTATAGGGGAGGGTACCACTGAAGCTTTCTTT.

The rearrangement links TRBV2 to TRBJ1-6; D unresolved. Germline CDR1 reads SNHLY; CDR2 reads FYNNEI. The ends were cut back, 7 bases at V and 5 bases at J, with 12 bases in the middle. The CDR3 runs to 14 residues. The CDR3 DNA reads as TGTGCCAGCACGAAGAGCGGGGATAATTCACCCCTCCACTTT. It codes for CASTKSGDNSPLHF.

About this clone: The same CDR3 also results from other DNA sequences found in this sample. V is TRBV7-6 and J is TRBJ2-7; 8 nucleotides match TRBD2. Per germline, CDR1 SGHVS and CDR2 FNYEAQ. The trim removed 5 bases at V and 2 bases at J, leaving 8 bases unmatched. CDR3 length equals 15 residues. The DNA of the CDR3 is TGTGCCAGCAGCCTAGGGTCCGGGGGGGCCTACGAGCAGTACTTC. Amino acid sequence: CASSLGSGGAYEQYF.

The chain employs TRBV2 and TRBJ2-3; D perhaps matches TRBD2 (5 bases). There are 17 residues in the CDR3. V lost 0 bases and J 1 base, leaving 14 bases between the germline ends. Germline V CDR1 and CDR2: SNHLY, FYNNEI. This CDR3 reads CASSEALGVMGTDTQYF. DNA for the CDR3: TGTGCCAGCAGTGAAGCGCTCGGGGTTATGGGCACAGATACGCAGTATTTT.

This sequence joins TRBV4-3 and TRBJ2-5; D may be TRBD1 (5 bases). TRBJ2-7 matches the DNA end more closely, so the J call is doubtful. The CDR3 loop spans 18 amino acids. The germline V gene encodes CDR1 LGHNA and CDR2 YSLEER. DNA for the CDR3: TGCGCCAGCAGCCAAACCTCCCTGGACAATGAAGGATCCTACGAGCAGTACTTC. It codes for CASSQTSLDNEGSYEQYF.

J is TRBJ1-4 and V is TRBV21-1; the table assigns TRBD1, which was not confirmed against the DNA. TRBV21-1 has pseudogene status. The CDR3 runs to 16 residues. The CDR3 sequence: CASSYRDRGRDEKLFF. The CDR3 region has the DNA TGTGCCAGCAGCTACCGGGACAGGGGGCGGGATGAAAAACTGTTTTTT.

This clone was picked up one time. V and J are TRBV25-1 and TRBJ2-7; 7 bases are shared with TRBD1. After removal of 5 bases from V and 0 bases from J, the junction contained 4 bases not matched to a gene. Germline CDR1 reads MGHDK; CDR2 reads SYGVNS. This CDR3 spans 14 amino acids. In DNA form, the CDR3 reads TGTGCCAGCAGTAGGACAGGTTTCTCCTACGAGCAGTACTTC. It yields the protein CASSRTGFSYEQYF.

The chain joins TRBV5-1 to TRBJ2-7; perhaps TRBD1 as D (6 bases). Trimming pared 4 bases from V and 3 bases from J, leaving 23 bases between. Germline CDR1 is SGHRS and CDR2 is YFSETQ. The CDR3 totals 17 residues. This CDR3 reads CASSPGHQPGGSYEQYF. In nucleotides, the CDR3 is TGCGCCAGCAGCCCGGGACATCAACCTGGGGGTAGCTACGAGCAGTACTTC.